This T cell receptor (beta chain) was obtained from a study of cytomegalovirus exposure and HLA in healthy donors. Study findings and constraints: The authors listed some 160 TCR beta chains as cytomegalovirus-associated. In a later analysis, HLA-associated beta chains showed higher expansion and lower generation probabilities than comparable chains.

About this clone: Its antigen is unknown.

Per the germline V gene, CDR1 is MNHNS and CDR2 is SASEGT. This CDR3 is built from 15 residues. V gave up 6 bases and J gave up 1 base; unmatched junction bases: 7. Both 60 Vbeta primers and 13 Jbeta primers went into the PCR. TCRdb keeps only in-frame clones here, not all; method: immunoSEQ multiplex PCR. The table has roughly 200,000 clones, roughly 84% seen once. The TCR sequence derives from a man aged 50 to 59 in good health and CMV-seronegative. The sequencing sample was made of PBMCs. The chain carries TRBV6-1 and TRBJ2-5, with TRBD1 matching 8 bases. CDR3 DNA sequence: TGTGCCAGCAGAAAGACAGGGGATCGCCAAGAGACCCAGTACTTC. This encodes CASRKTGDRQETQYF.